A selection of T cell receptor beta chains follows, all from one sample in a study of T cells after yellow fever vaccination. TCRdb ran MiXCR on the 5' RACE reads and lists one entry per CDR3 protein. The sample records tens of thousands of distinct CDR3 sequences, about an eighth being singletons. The material sequenced was CD8+ T cells not binding an NS4B(214-222) dextramer, sorted from PBMCs, taken roughly 23 days after the first yellow fever vaccination. Receptors originate from a man younger than 35 who received the YFV17D yellow fever vaccine. CDR3s include the opening cysteine and the closing phenylalanine or tryptophan. D genes are given only for firm matches. Expanded clones are given a class, and other clones once, few, many or no size at all.

TRBJ2-3,few,TRBV14,-,CASSLLTSPDTQYF,TGTGCCAGCAGCTTACTGACCAGCCCAGATACGCAGTATTTT
TRBJ1-1,few,TRBV5-6,TRBD1,CASRQGYYTEAFF,TGTGCCAGCAGACAGGGGTATTACACTGAAGCTTTCTTT
TRBJ2-7,few,TRBV9,-,CASSVVKVFYEQYF,TGTGCCAGCAGCGTAGTTAAGGTCTTCTACGAGCAGTACTTC
TRBJ2-3,few,TRBV6-1,TRBD2,CASSELAGSGTDTQYF,TGTGCCAGCAGTGAATTAGCGGGGAGTGGGACAGATACGCAGTATTTT
TRBJ2-1,few,TRBV24-1,TRBD1,CATSKGVRDRGSNEQFF,TGTGCCACCAGCAAAGGGGTCCGGGACAGGGGTTCCAATGAGCAGTTCTTC
TRBJ2-6,-,TRBV4-3,-,CASSQQQEGGSGANVLTF,TGCGCCAGCAGCCAACAGCAGGAGGGGGGCTCTGGGGCCAACGTCCTGACTTTC
TRBJ1-1,-,TRBV4-1,TRBD1,CASSQDGTGGFRNTEAFF,TGCGCCAGCAGCCAAGATGGGACAGGGGGCTTTAGGAACACTGAAGCTTTCTTT
TRBJ2-1,-,TRBV5-5,-,CASSSYGVGEQFF,TGTGCCAGCAGCTCCTACGGAGTTGGGGAGCAGTTCTTC
TRBJ2-3,few,TRBV9,-,CASSVDGGGSDTQYF,TGTGCCAGCAGCGTAGACGGCGGGGGCTCAGATACGCAGTATTTT
TRBJ2-7,-,TRBV7-6,TRBD1,CASSSTGWSEQYF,TGTGCCAGCAGCTCGACAGGGTGGAGCGAGCAGTACTTC
TRBJ1-4,-,TRBV4-3,-,CASSQDVLFTATDNEKLFF,TGCGCCAGCAGCCAAGATGTTCTCTTTACCGCGACCGATAATGAAAAACTGTTTTTT
TRBJ2-2,-,TRBV5-1,-,CASSVGQGTGELLF,-
TRBJ2-2,-,TRBV6-2/TRBV6-3,-,CASSYEEGMTGELFF,TGTGCCAGCAGTTACGAGGAGGGGATGACCGGGGAGCTGTTTTTT
TRBJ2-2,-,TRBV4-2,-,CASSQGASPTGELFF,TGTGCCAGCAGCCAAGGGGCTAGCCCCACCGGGGAGCTGTTTTTT
TRBJ2-1,-,TRBV7-9,-,CASSSGQLGLHEQFF,TGTGCCAGCAGCTCCGGTCAACTAGGATTGCATGAGCAGTTCTTC
TRBJ1-4,once,TRBV27,-,CASSSTGLLGEKLFF,TGTGCCAGCAGTTCCACGGGACTCTTGGGTGAAAAACTGTTTTTT
TRBJ1-5,-,TRBV12-3/TRBV12-4,TRBD1,CASSIGTADQPQHF,TGTGCCAGCAGTATCGGGACAGCAGATCAGCCCCAGCATTTT